This T cell receptor (beta chain) is drawn from a study of control samples from healthy donors and cancer patients. CDR1 and CDR2 (germline): GTSNPN, SVGIG (reference sequence). This CDR3 region has 15 residues. Trimming stripped 0 bases from V and 3 bases from J, with 14 bases between. Profiling relied on immunoSEQ multiplex PCR, and the TCRdb table lists in-frame clones only, not all of them. The sample lists roughly 120,000 clones, over 85% occurring once. This clonotype was obtained from a man under 40 in good health. The sample comprised blood. V gene TRBV30 combines with J gene TRBJ2-5; D gene ambiguous. Here the CDR3 DNA reads TGTGCCTGGAGTGTACTCTCTAGGCAGGAAGAGACCCAGTACTTC. Its translation is CAWSVLSRQEETQYF.